These T cell receptor beta chains were read from a single sample in a study of human T cells and chemical hapten exposure. MiXCR, run by TCRdb on the RACE reads, gives a single entry per CDR3 protein. The sample includes approximately 110,000 distinct CDR3 sequences, approximately 11% of them seen just once. The sequencing used whole blood, collected in connection with sensitization to the hapten diphenylcyclopropenone (DPC). The receptors come from a woman between 40 and 55 years old with alopecia areata. Some clones in this sample may be carry-over from other donors' samples. Both conserved end residues are part of each CDR3. The order of the fields is D gene, V gene, J gene, clone size, CDR3 protein, CDR3 DNA. The D gene is left open where the match is weak. Clone size, where shown, is once, few, many, or a class for clones that have expanded.

d_call: TRBD1; v_call: TRBV29-1; j_call: TRBJ2-7; clone_size: few; cdr3_aa: CSVGAQGSYEQYF; cdr3_nt: TGCAGCGTTGGGGCACAGGGGAGCTACGAGCAGTACTTC
d_call: -; v_call: TRBV27; j_call: TRBJ1-1; clone_size: many; cdr3_aa: CASSWGQGGGTEAFF; cdr3_nt: TGTGCCAGCAGTTGGGGGCAGGGTGGAGGGACTGAAGCTTTCTTT
d_call: -; v_call: TRBV9; j_call: TRBJ2-7; clone_size: few; cdr3_aa: CASSPQTLGAYEQYF; cdr3_nt: TGTGCCAGCAGCCCCCAAACTCTCGGCGCATACGAGCAGTACTTC
d_call: -; v_call: TRBV30; j_call: TRBJ2-5; clone_size: few; cdr3_aa: CAWSVLSLSQETQYF; cdr3_nt: TGTGCCTGGAGTGTACTGTCCCTAAGTCAAGAGACCCAGTACTTC
d_call: -; v_call: TRBV7-2; j_call: TRBJ1-1; clone_size: many; cdr3_aa: CASSLSFGTPAEAFF; cdr3_nt: TGTGCCAGCAGCTTAAGCTTCGGGACGCCAGCAGAAGCTTTCTTT
d_call: -; v_call: TRBV7-9; j_call: TRBJ2-7; clone_size: few; cdr3_aa: CASSLHGVYYSYEQYF; cdr3_nt: TGTGCCAGCAGCTTACACGGGGTCTACTACTCCTACGAGCAGTACTTC
d_call: -; v_call: TRBV27; j_call: TRBJ1-1; clone_size: many; cdr3_aa: CASSLSGEMRNTEAFF; cdr3_nt: TGTGCCAGCAGTTTATCGGGGGAAATGAGAAACACTGAAGCTTTCTTT
d_call: TRBD1; v_call: TRBV6-6; j_call: TRBJ1-1; clone_size: many; cdr3_aa: CASRVGQGIMTVNTEAFF; cdr3_nt: TGTGCCAGCAGGGTAGGACAGGGAATAATGACCGTGAACACTGAAGCTTTCTTT
d_call: TRBD2; v_call: TRBV29-1; j_call: TRBJ2-7; clone_size: few; cdr3_aa: CSVALRLAGNEQYF; cdr3_nt: TGCAGCGTTGCCCTCCGACTAGCCGGCAACGAGCAGTACTTC
d_call: -; v_call: TRBV29-1; j_call: TRBJ2-7; clone_size: many; cdr3_aa: CSVAANEPYEQYF; cdr3_nt: TGCAGCGTTGCGGCTAACGAGCCGTACGAGCAGTACTTC
d_call: TRBD2; v_call: TRBV12-3/TRBV12-4; j_call: TRBJ2-7; clone_size: -; cdr3_aa: CASSLAAGVGEQYF; cdr3_nt: TGTGCCAGCAGTTTAGCGGCGGGAGTGGGCGAGCAGTACTTC
d_call: -; v_call: TRBV29-1; j_call: TRBJ2-2; clone_size: -; cdr3_aa: CSVEGATGELFF; cdr3_nt: TGCAGCGTTGAAGGGGCCACCGGGGAGCTGTTTTTT
d_call: TRBD1; v_call: TRBV12-3/TRBV12-4; j_call: TRBJ1-1; clone_size: few; cdr3_aa: CASSLEQGKFTEAFF; cdr3_nt: TGTGCCAGCAGTCTGGAACAGGGGAAGTTCACTGAAGCTTTCTTT
d_call: TRBD2; v_call: TRBV9; j_call: TRBJ2-7; clone_size: many; cdr3_aa: CASSPRLAGVNEQYF; cdr3_nt: TGTGCCAGCAGCCCCCGACTAGCGGGAGTCAACGAGCAGTACTTC
d_call: -; v_call: TRBV2; j_call: TRBJ2-7; clone_size: many; cdr3_aa: CASSASTQTYEQYF; cdr3_nt: TGTGCCAGCAGTGCGTCGACACAGACCTACGAGCAGTACTTC
d_call: -; v_call: TRBV4-2; j_call: TRBJ2-2; clone_size: -; cdr3_aa: CASSQDSNWNTGELFF; cdr3_nt: TGTGCCAGCAGCCAAGATAGTAACTGGAACACCGGGGAGCTGTTTTTT
d_call: -; v_call: TRBV7-2; j_call: TRBJ2-1; clone_size: -; cdr3_aa: CASSLVDYEQFF; cdr3_nt: TGTGCCAGCAGCTTAGTCGATTATGAGCAGTTCTTC
d_call: -; v_call: TRBV6-1; j_call: TRBJ2-6; clone_size: -; cdr3_aa: CASNPGRISGANVLTF; cdr3_nt: TGTGCCAGCAATCCGGGACGGATCTCTGGGGCCAACGTCCTGACTTTC